Shown below are 18 T cell receptor beta chains from a single sample sequenced in a study of T cell changes during pregnancy in multiple sclerosis. Data came from immunoSEQ multiplex PCR; TCRdb stores just in-frame clones and leaves some out. Of 56,000 or so clones in the sample, 90% are singletons; the top ten hold 2.2%. The sample here was peripheral blood, taken in the first trimester of pregnancy. These receptors were taken from a female donor in good health, enrolled as a control in a pregnancy study.

V gene TRBV18 combines with J gene TRBJ2-1; 7 bases line up with TRBD1. The CDR3 covers 15 residues. CDR1 KGHSH and CDR2 LQKENI come from the germline V gene. V shed 5 bases and J 1 base; nucleotides not matched to a gene: 5. In DNA form, the CDR3 reads TGTGCCAGCTCAAAGCGACAGGGATCCTACAATGAGCAGTTCTTC. Its protein product is CASSKRQGSYNEQFF.

V and J are TRBV7-6 and TRBJ1-4, with TRBD1 as a possible D gene (5 bases). This CDR3 has 16 amino acids. V lost 2 bases to trimming and J lost 8 bases, with 18 bases between them. Germline values: CDR1 SGHVS, CDR2 FNYEAQ. The CDR3 loop is CASSLLGEGPGEKLFF. CDR3 bases: TGTGCCAGCAGCTTATTAGGGGAGGGCCCTGGGGAAAAACTGTTTTTT.

A single count supports this clone. J is TRBJ1-3 and V is TRBV28; TRBD1 agrees at 10 bases. The trim removed 6 bases at V and 5 bases at J, leaving 7 bases unmatched. CDR1 and CDR2 from the germline V gene are MDHEN and SYDVKM. The CDR3 loop spans 15 amino acids. CDR3 in DNA: TGTGCCAGCAGGGTGGGGGACAGGGGTAGAAACACCATATATTTT. It codes for CASRVGDRGRNTIYF.

The chain is built from TRBV18 and TRBJ1-1, with D possibly TRBD1 on 5 matching bases. There are 14 residues in the CDR3. Trimming removed 8 bases from V and 5 bases from J, with 18 bases in between. Germline lookup yields CDR1 KGHSH and CDR2 LQKENI. In nucleotides, the CDR3 is TGTGCCAGCACTACAGGAAACGAACAAACTGAAGCTTTCTTT. Translated, it gives CASTTGNEQTEAFF.

V and J are TRBV27 and TRBJ2-2; D not resolved. Trimming cost V 6 bases and J 1 base, with 12 bases left between them. The germline CDR1 and CDR2 sequences are MNHEY and SMNVEV (reference sequence). CDR3 length: 15 amino acids. CDR3 nucleotides: TGTGCCAGCAGCTGGTTCCAGAAGAACACCGGGGAGCTGTTTTTT. Its translation is CASSWFQKNTGELFF.

This chain uses TRBV7-3 with TRBJ2-1, with 8 bases fitting TRBD2. The CDR3 length is 16 residues. Germline V gives CDR1 SGHTA, CDR2 FQGTGA. The trim removed 0 bases at V and 5 bases at J, leaving 6 bases unmatched. Here the CDR3 DNA reads TGTGCCAGCAGCTTAACCGGCGGGGGGTTAAACAATGAGCAGTTCTTC. Its translation is CASSLTGGGLNNEQFF.

This sequence joins TRBV2 and TRBJ1-2; D is perhaps TRBD1 (6 bases). The CDR3 sequence is 13 residues long. Germline V gene lookup returns CDR1 SNHLY and CDR2 FYNNEI. V was trimmed by 5 bases and J by 7 bases, leaving 14 bases between them. CDR3 region: CASSSTGIGGYTF. Here the CDR3 DNA reads TGTGCCAGCAGTTCCACAGGGATCGGTGGCTACACCTTC.

The CDR3 DNA reads TGTGCCAGCAGTTTTCCCAGTACAGGGGATAGCAATCAGCCCCAGCATTTT. Its protein is CASSFPSTGDSNQPQHF. This chain uses TRBV27 with TRBJ1-5; 7 positions match TRBD1. V was pared by 3 bases and J by 0 bases, with 8 bases of the junction left unmatched. Germline loops: CDR1 MNHEY, CDR2 SMNVEV (reference sequence). The CDR3 sequence is 17 residues long.

V gene TRBV6-6 combines with J gene TRBJ2-5, with D possibly TRBD2 on 6 matching bases. The CDR3 totals 13 residues. Trimming took 7 bases from V and 5 from J, leaving 14 bases between them. Germline lookup yields CDR1 MNHNY and CDR2 SVGAGI (reference sequence). The CDR3: CASTATRSETQYF. The DNA of the CDR3 is TGTGCCAGCACCGCGACTAGATCGGAGACCCAGTACTTC.

V and J are TRBV5-4 and TRBJ2-1; TRBD1 agrees at 7 bases. V lost 7 bases and J lost 2; bases outside the gene matches: 12. Germline lookup yields CDR1 SGHNT and CDR2 YYREEE (reference sequence). The CDR3 consists of 16 residues. The CDR3 nucleotides are TGTGCCAGCTTCAGGACAGGAGAGTTCACCTACAATGAGCAGTTCTTC. This translates into CASFRTGEFTYNEQFF.

The chain has TRBV4-1 and TRBJ2-7, with 7 bases that match TRBD2. This CDR3 comprises 15 residues. Per germline, CDR1 MGHRA and CDR2 YSYEKL. V lost 4 bases to trimming and J lost 2 bases; unmatched junction nucleotides: 8. The CDR3 reads CASSRAGLPTYEQYF. The CDR3 DNA sequence: TGCGCCAGCAGCCGAGCGGGACTGCCTACCTACGAGCAGTACTTC.

The rearrangement links TRBV2 to TRBJ2-1; TRBD2 matches at 10 bases. V was clipped by 2 bases and J by 11 bases; unmatched bases: 9. The CDR3 has 15 amino acids. Germline lookup yields CDR1 SNHLY and CDR2 FYNNEI. In DNA, the CDR3 is TGTGCCAGCAGTGAAACTAGCGGGGACCCTTGGAAGCAGTTCTTC. Protein: CASSETSGDPWKQFF.

The J gene is TRBJ2-5, the V gene TRBV28; TRBD2 aligns across 8 bases. V trimming: 6 bases; J trimming: 5 bases; junction bases outside the gene matches: 14. This CDR3 contains 16 residues. In germline, CDR1 is MDHEN, CDR2 SYDVKM. The CDR3: CASSLPTSGELETQYF. The DNA for the CDR3 is TGTGCCAGCAGCCTACCCACTAGCGGTGAGTTGGAGACCCAGTACTTC.

The chain joins TRBV7-9 to TRBJ2-1; possible D gene TRBD1, 5 bases. The V gene's germline CDR1 is SEHNR and CDR2 FQNEAQ (reference sequence). The CDR3 is 13 amino acids. Trimming removed 0 bases at V and 7 bases at J, with 7 bases between. Here the CDR3 reads CASSLAAGNEQFF. The CDR3 coding sequence is TGTGCCAGCAGCTTAGCGGCAGGGAATGAGCAGTTCTTC.

This clone showed up just a few times. The CDR3 sequence is CASSPLPGVEQYF. In nucleotides, the CDR3 is TGTGCCAGCTCACCCTTACCAGGGGTTGAGCAGTACTTC. This chain connects TRBV18 to TRBJ2-7; weak D call: TRBD1 (6 bases). V shed 3 bases and J shed 7 bases, with 13 bases lying between them. The CDR3 has 13 residues. CDR1 and CDR2 (germline): KGHSH, LQKENI.

The chain is built from TRBV7-2 and TRBJ2-7; maybe TRBD2 (5 bases). The V end lost 4 bases, the J end lost 3 bases, and 16 bases lay between the germline ends. CDR1 is SGHTA, CDR2 FQGNSA, per germline. The CDR3 is 15 amino acids. The CDR3: CASSSRTGSSYEQYF. For the CDR3, the DNA is TGTGCCAGCAGCTCTCGGACGGGGTCGAGCTACGAGCAGTACTTC.

The chain links TRBV6-1 to TRBJ1-1, with D hard to call. The CDR3 is 14 residues long. CDR1 is MNHNS, CDR2 SASEGT, per germline. Trimming pared 6 bases from V and 3 bases from J, leaving 14 bases between. CDR3 nucleotide sequence: TGTGCCAGCAGCCGCCACGAGGAGGACACTGAAGCTTTCTTT. It specifies CASSRHEEDTEAFF.

The chain employs TRBV5-4 and TRBJ2-1, with D tentatively TRBD2 (5 bases). This CDR3 comprises 14 residues. CDR1 is SGHNT, CDR2 YYREEE, per germline (reference sequence). The V end was cut by 4 bases, the J end by 3 bases, with 11 bases between. The CDR3: CASSGSRDYNEQFF. DNA of the CDR3: TGTGCCAGCAGCGGAAGCCGGGACTACAATGAGCAGTTCTTC.